One sample yielded the 2 T cell receptor beta chains listed below, sequenced in a study of T cell repertoires in cytomegalovirus infection. TCRdb re-called the reads with MiXCR, one entry per CDR3 protein. Here the sample spans 200,000 to 250,000 distinct CDR3 sequences, roughly an eighth being singletons. The sample consisted of PBMCs. These TCRs come from a human donor in good health (CMV status not recorded). Some clones in this sample may be carry-over from other donors' samples.

This clonotype occurred many times. The chain employs TRBV6-2 or TRBV6-3 and TRBJ2-5, with D unclear. CDR3 length: 15 amino acids. Trimming removed 6 bases from V and 3 bases from J, with 17 bases in between. Germline-derived CDR1 and CDR2 are MNHEY and SVGEGT. The CDR3 nucleotides read TGTGCCAGCAGCCCCGGTAGGCTCGAAGAAGAGACCCAGTACTTC. Amino acid sequence: CASSPGRLEEETQYF.

This clonotype has ten or more counts. The chain links TRBV28 to TRBJ2-7; D remains ambiguous. The CDR3 consists of 12 residues. The germline CDR1 and CDR2 sequences are MDHEN and SYDVKM. The V gene lost 5 bases and the J gene lost 3 bases, with 8 bases spanning the gap. The CDR3 sequence: CASSPGRYEQYF. The CDR3 DNA reads as TGTGCCAGCAGTCCCGGACGCTACGAGCAGTACTTC.